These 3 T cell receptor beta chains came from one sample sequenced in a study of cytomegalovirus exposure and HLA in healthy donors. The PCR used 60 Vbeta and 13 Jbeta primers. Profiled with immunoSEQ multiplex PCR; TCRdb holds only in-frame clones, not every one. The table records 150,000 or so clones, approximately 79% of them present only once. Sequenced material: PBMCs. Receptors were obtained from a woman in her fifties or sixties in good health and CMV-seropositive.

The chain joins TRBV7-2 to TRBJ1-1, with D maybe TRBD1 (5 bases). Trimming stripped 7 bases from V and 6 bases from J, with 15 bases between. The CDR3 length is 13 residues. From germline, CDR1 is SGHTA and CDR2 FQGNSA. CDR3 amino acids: CASNTGRGAEAFF. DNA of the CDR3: TGTGCCAGCAATACAGGCCGCGGCGCTGAAGCTTTCTTT.

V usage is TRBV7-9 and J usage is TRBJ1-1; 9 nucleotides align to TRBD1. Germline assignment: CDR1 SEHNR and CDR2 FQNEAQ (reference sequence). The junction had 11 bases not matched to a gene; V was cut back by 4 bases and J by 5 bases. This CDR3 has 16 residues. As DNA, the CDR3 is TGTGCCAGCAGCTACCAATGGGGACAGGGAGATACTGAAGCTTTCTTT. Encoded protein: CASSYQWGQGDTEAFF.

The CDR3 loop is CASSEAGLAGSGANVLTF. As DNA, the CDR3 is TGTGCCAGCAGTGAAGCGGGACTAGCGGGCTCTGGGGCCAACGTCCTGACTTTC. The chain links TRBV6-1 to TRBJ2-6, with 12 bases matching TRBD2. Germline lookup yields CDR1 MNHNS and CDR2 SASEGT. V was clipped by 0 bases and J by 0 bases; unmatched bases: 0. The CDR3 extends over 18 amino acids.